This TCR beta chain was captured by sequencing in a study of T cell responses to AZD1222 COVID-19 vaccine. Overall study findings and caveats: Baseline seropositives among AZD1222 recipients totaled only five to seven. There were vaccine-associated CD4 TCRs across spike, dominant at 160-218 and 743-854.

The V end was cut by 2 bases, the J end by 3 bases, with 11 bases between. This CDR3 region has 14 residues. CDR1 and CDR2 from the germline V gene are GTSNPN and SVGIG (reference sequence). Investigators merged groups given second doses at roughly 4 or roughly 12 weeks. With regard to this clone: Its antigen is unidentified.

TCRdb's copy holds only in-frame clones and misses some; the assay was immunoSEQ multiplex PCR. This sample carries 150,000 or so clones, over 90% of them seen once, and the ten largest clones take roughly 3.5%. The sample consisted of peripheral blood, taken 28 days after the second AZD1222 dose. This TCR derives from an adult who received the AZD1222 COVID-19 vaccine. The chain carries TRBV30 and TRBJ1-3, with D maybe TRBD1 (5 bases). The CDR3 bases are TGTGCCTGGAGTCCTAGGGGTTATGGAAACACCATATATTTT. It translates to CAWSPRGYGNTIYF.